A selection of T cell receptor beta chains follows, all from one sample in a study of T cell responses to AZD1222 COVID-19 vaccine. Repertoires were generated with immunoSEQ multiplex PCR, while TCRdb's copy carries only in-frame clones and drops some. The sample shows over 150,000 clones, roughly 90% of them seen only once. The sample here was peripheral blood, taken on day 0 of AZD1222 vaccination. The receptors were gathered from an adult in good health. Both conserved end residues are part of each CDR3. Fields, in order: V gene, J gene, D gene, clone size, CDR3 DNA, CDR3 protein. The D gene is left open where the match is weak. The listing skips clone size in some rows; elsewhere it reads once, few, many or a size class.

>TRBV9|TRBJ1-2|-|-
TGTGCCAGCAGTTCAACGGGGGCGTATGGCTACACCTTC
CASSSTGAYGYTF
>TRBV7-2|TRBJ1-5|-|-
TGTGCCAGCAGCTACAGGGTTGAGCAGCCCCAGCATTTT
CASSYRVEQPQHF
>TRBV7-3|TRBJ2-3|TRBD2|-
TGTGCCAGCAGCCCTAGCGGGAGTTGGGATACGCAGTATTTT
CASSPSGSWDTQYF
>TRBV6-1|TRBJ1-5|TRBD1|-
TGTGCCAGCAGTGAGGGACAGGGGGGACAGCCCCAGCATTTT
CASSEGQGGQPQHF
>TRBV7-9|TRBJ1-4|-|-
TGTGCCAGCAGCTCCACAGAGACCGAAAAACTGTTTTTT
CASSSTETEKLFF
>TRBV28|TRBJ1-1|-|-
TGTGCCAGCAGTTTACCCGTTCCGAACACTGAAGCTTTCTTT
CASSLPVPNTEAFF
>TRBV6-5|TRBJ1-3|-|-
TGTGCCAGCAGTTACAGAGGCCACTCTGGAAACACCATATATTTT
CASSYRGHSGNTIYF
>TRBV2|TRBJ1-2|-|few
TGTGCCAGCAAGGTCGGGGACTATGGCTACACCTTC
CASKVGDYGYTF
>TRBV30|TRBJ1-2|-|-
TGTGCCTGGAATGTAGGGGGGCCAGGTGGCTACACCTTC
CAWNVGGPGGYTF
>TRBV5-1|TRBJ1-1|-|-
TGCGCCAGCAGCCCGGGAGGGGCCAGCACTGAAGCTTTCTTT
CASSPGGASTEAFF
>TRBV2|TRBJ1-2|-|-
TGTGCCAGCTTTGACGCCCTTAACTATGGCTACACCTTC
CASFDALNYGYTF
>TRBV5-6|TRBJ1-3|-|-
TGTGCCAGCAGCTTGTTCGGCCAATCTGGAAACACCATATATTTT
CASSLFGQSGNTIYF
>TRBV6-1|TRBJ1-4|-|-
TGTGCCAGCAGTCCTATCCTCCGGGAACTGTTTTTT
CASSPILRELFF
>TRBV4-3|TRBJ1-6|TRBD1|-
TGCGCCAGCAGCCAAGATGAGGCAGGGGGCTATAATTCACCCCTCCACTTT
CASSQDEAGGYNSPLHF
>TRBV7-9|TRBJ1-5|-|few
TGTGCCAGCAGCTTAGGGTCGGGCTCCAGCAATCAGCCCCAGCATTTT
CASSLGSGSSNQPQHF
>TRBV3-1/TRBV3-2|TRBJ1-2|-|-
TGTGCCAGCAGCCTTCCGGCGGGGGATGGCTACACCTTC
CASSLPAGDGYTF
>TRBV5-1|TRBJ1-1|-|-
TGCGCCAGCAGCTTGACTTTCGGGCGGATTTCGAACACTGAAGCTTTCTTT
CASSLTFGRISNTEAFF
>TRBV5-1|TRBJ2-3|-|-
TGCGCCAGCAGCTTCGGGCCAAGTGGAGATACGCAGTATTTT
CASSFGPSGDTQYF
>TRBV7-2|TRBJ1-1|-|-
TGTGCCAGCAGCTTTTCTCGGAACACTGAAGCTTTCTTT
CASSFSRNTEAFF
>TRBV19|TRBJ1-3|TRBD1|-
TGTGCCAGAACACGGGGACAGGCCCTCTCTGGAAACACCATATATTTT
CARTRGQALSGNTIYF
>TRBV5-6|TRBJ1-3|TRBD1|-
TGTGCCAGCAGCTTCTGGCAGGGGGTTGGAAACACCATATATTTT
CASSFWQGVGNTIYF
>TRBV6-5|TRBJ2-7|-|-
TGTGCCAGCAGTTCCCCCCCTATCTACGAGCAGTACTTC
CASSSPPIYEQYF
>TRBV3-1/TRBV3-2|TRBJ2-2|TRBD2|-
TGTGCCAGCAGGGGCATGGGAGGGGTAACCGGGGAGCTGTTTTTT
CASRGMGGVTGELFF
>TRBV2|TRBJ2-3|-|-
TGTGCCAGCAGTGAGGCCTATACGCAGTATTTT
CASSEAYTQYF
>TRBV5-4|TRBJ2-7|-|few
TGTGCCAGCAGCTTCGGGGAAACCTACGAGCAGTACTTC
CASSFGETYEQYF
>TRBV7-2|TRBJ1-2|-|-
TGTGCCAGCAGCTTAGGAGGAGGGGGTAACTATGGCTACACCTTC
CASSLGGGGNYGYTF
>TRBV18|TRBJ1-2|TRBD1|-
TGTGCCAGCTCACCAGCGGGACAGGGGGCATGGGGCTACACCTTC
CASSPAGQGAWGYTF
>TRBV5-8|TRBJ1-1|-|-
TGTGCCAGCAGCTTTATGGGGCCCTCTTTCGAAGCTTTCTTT
CASSFMGPSFEAFF
>TRBV28|TRBJ1-1|-|-
TGTGCCAGCAGTTTAATTCAGGGGGAAGCTTTCTTT
CASSLIQGEAFF
>TRBV28|TRBJ2-7|-|-
TGTGCCAGCAGTTTGGGCGGGACCAAAACCTACGAGCAGTACTTC
CASSLGGTKTYEQYF
>TRBV29-1|TRBJ2-7|-|-
TGCAGCGTTGTAACCACCGGGGCGGGAGAGCAGTACTTC
CSVVTTGAGEQYF
>TRBV18|TRBJ2-7|-|few
TGTGCCAGCTCCCGAGATAAACAGGGAGACGGCGAGCAGTACTTC
CASSRDKQGDGEQYF